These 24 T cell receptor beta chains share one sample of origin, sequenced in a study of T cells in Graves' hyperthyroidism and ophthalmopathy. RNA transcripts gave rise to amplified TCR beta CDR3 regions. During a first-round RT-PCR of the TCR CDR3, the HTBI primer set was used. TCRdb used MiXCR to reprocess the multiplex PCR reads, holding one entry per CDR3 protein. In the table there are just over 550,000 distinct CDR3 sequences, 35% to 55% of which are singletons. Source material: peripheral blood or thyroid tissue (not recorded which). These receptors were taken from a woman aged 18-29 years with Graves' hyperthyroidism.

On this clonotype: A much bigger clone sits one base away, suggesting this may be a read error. This chain's CDR3 is CSVLGGSPYEQYF. DNA for the CDR3: TGCAGCGTCCTGGGGGGGTCGCCCTACGAGCAGTACTTC. The chain uses TRBV29-1 and TRBJ2-7; 7 bases map to TRBD2. CDR1 SQVTM and CDR2 ANQGSEA come from the germline V gene. V gave up 6 bases and J gave up 2 bases; unmatched junction bases: 7. This CDR3 contains 13 residues.

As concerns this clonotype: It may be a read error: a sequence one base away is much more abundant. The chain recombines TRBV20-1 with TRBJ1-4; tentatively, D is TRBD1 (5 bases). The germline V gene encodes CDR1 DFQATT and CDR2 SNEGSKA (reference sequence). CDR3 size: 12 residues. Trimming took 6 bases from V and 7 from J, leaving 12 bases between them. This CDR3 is CSAIHGGEKLFF. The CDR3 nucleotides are TGCAGTGCGATTCACGGGGGTGAAAAACTGTTTTTT.

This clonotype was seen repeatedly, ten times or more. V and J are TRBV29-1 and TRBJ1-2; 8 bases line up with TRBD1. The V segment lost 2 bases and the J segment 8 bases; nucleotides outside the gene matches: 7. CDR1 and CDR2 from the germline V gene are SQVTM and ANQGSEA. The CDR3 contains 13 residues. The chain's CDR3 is CSVERGSGGGYTF. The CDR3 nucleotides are TGCAGCGTTGAAAGGGGGTCAGGGGGCGGCTACACCTTC.

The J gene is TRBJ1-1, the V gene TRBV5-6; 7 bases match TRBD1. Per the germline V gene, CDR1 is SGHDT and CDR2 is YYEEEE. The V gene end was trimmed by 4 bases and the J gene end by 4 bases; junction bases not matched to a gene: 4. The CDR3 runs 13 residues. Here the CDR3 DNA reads TGTGCCAGCAGCGTGGGACAGACCACTGAAGCTTTCTTT. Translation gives CASSVGQTTEAFF.

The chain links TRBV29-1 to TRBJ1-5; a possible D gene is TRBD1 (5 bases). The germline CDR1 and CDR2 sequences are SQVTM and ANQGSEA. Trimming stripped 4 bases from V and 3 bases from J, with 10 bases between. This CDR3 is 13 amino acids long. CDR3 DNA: TGCAGCGTTGCAGCAGGGAACAATCAGCCCCAGCATTTT. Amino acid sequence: CSVAAGNNQPQHF. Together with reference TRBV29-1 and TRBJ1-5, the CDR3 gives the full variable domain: SAVISQKPSRDICQRGTSLTIQCQVDSQVTMMFWYRQQPGQSLTLIATANQGSEATYESGFVIDKFPISRPNLTFSTLTVSNMSPEDSSIYLCSVAAGNNQPQHFGDGTRLSIL.

The CDR3 DNA follows: TGTGCCAGCAGCTTAGTTATTCAGGAGACCCAGTACTTC. Translating it yields CASSLVIQETQYF. The rearrangement links TRBV7-3 to TRBJ2-5, with unresolved D. The CDR3 runs to 13 residues. The germline V gene has CDR1 SGHTA and CDR2 FQGTGA. The V end was cut by 2 bases, the J end by 5 bases, with 9 bases between. Combining the CDR3 with reference TRBV7-3 and TRBJ2-5 gives the whole variable domain GAGVSQTPSNKVTEKGKYVELRCDPISGHTALYWYRQSLGQGPEFLIYFQGTGAADDSGLPNDRFFAVRPEGSVSTLKIQRTERGDSAVYLCASSLVIQETQYFGPGTRLLVL.

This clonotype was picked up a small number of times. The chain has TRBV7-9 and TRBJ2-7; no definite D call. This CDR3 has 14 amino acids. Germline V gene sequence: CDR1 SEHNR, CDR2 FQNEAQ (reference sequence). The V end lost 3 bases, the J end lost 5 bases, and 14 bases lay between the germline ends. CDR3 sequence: CASSLAFGRNEQYF. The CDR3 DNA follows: TGTGCCAGCAGCTTGGCGTTTGGTCGTAACGAGCAGTACTTC.

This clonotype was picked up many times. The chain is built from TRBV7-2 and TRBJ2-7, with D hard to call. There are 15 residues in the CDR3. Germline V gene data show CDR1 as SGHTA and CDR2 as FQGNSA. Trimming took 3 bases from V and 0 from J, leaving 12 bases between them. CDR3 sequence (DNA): TGTGCCAGCAGCTTCGATCAGGAGAGCTCCTACGAGCAGTACTTC. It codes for CASSFDQESSYEQYF.

The CDR3 here is CASSAGLAGSQDRYF. DNA for the CDR3: TGTGCCAGCAGCGCAGGGCTAGCGGGAAGTCAAGACCGGTACTTC. This chain connects TRBV7-9 to TRBJ2-7; 9 bases align to TRBD2. The CDR3 length is 15 residues. The germline V gene has CDR1 SEHNR and CDR2 FQNEAQ (reference sequence). The V segment lost 5 bases and the J segment 12 bases; nucleotides outside the gene matches: 17. The whole variable domain, filled in from reference TRBV7-9 and TRBJ2-7, reads DTGVSQNPRHKITKRGQNVTFRCDPISEHNRLYWYRQTLGQGPEFLTYFQNEAQLEKSRLLSDRFSAERPKGSFSTLEIQRTEQGDSAMYLCASSAGLAGSQDRYFGPGTRLTVT.

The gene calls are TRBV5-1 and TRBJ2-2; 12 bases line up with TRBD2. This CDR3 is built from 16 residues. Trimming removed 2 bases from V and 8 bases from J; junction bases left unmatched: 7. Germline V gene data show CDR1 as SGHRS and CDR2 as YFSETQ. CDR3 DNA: TGCGCCAGCAGCTTCGTGAGACTAGCGGGAGATGGGGAGCTGTTTTTT. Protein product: CASSFVRLAGDGELFF. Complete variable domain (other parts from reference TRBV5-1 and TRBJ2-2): KAGVTQTPRYLIKTRGQQVTLSCSPISGHRSVSWYQQTPGQGLQFLFEYFSETQRNKGNFPGRFSGRQFSNSRSEMNVSTLELGDSALYLCASSFVRLAGDGELFFGEGSRLTVL.

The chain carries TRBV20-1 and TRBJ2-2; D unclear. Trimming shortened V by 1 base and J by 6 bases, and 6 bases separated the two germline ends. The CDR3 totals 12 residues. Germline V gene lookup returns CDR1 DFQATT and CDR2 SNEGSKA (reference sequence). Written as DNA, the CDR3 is TGCAGTGCTAGAGGGGGTTCCGGGGAGCTGTTTTTT. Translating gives CSARGGSGELFF.

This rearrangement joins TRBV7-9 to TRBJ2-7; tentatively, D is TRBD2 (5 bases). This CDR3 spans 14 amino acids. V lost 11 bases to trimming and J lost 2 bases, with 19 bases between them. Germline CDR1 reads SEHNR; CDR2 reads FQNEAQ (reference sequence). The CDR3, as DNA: TGTGCCGGCTCTTCACCGGGGTCCCCCTACGAGCAGTACTTC. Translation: CAGSSPGSPYEQYF.

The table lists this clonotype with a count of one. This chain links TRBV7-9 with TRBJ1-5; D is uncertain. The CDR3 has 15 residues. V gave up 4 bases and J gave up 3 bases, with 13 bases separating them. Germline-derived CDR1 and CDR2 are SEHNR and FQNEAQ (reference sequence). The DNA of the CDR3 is TGTGCCAGCAGCTATAGCGGGAGGGTCAATCAGCCCCAGCATTTT. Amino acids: CASSYSGRVNQPQHF.

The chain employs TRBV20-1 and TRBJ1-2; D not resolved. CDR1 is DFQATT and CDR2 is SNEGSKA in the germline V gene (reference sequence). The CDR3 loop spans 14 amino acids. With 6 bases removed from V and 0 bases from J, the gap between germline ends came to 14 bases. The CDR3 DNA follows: TGCAGTGCCGCGCACAGCACCGCTAACTATGGCTACACCTTC. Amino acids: CSAAHSTANYGYTF.

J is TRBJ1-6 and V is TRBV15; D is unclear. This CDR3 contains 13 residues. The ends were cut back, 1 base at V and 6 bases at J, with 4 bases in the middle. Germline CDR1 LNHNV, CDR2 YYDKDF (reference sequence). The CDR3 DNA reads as TGTGCCACCAGCAGAGGGGGTAATTCACCCCTCCACTTT. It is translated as CATSRGGNSPLHF.

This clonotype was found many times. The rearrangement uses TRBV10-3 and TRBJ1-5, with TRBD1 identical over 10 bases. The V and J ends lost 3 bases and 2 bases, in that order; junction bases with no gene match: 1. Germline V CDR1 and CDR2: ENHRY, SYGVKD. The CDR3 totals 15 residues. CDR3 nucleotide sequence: TGTGCCATCAGTGAAGGGACAGGGGGCAATCAGCCCCAGCATTTT. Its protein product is CAISEGTGGNQPQHF.

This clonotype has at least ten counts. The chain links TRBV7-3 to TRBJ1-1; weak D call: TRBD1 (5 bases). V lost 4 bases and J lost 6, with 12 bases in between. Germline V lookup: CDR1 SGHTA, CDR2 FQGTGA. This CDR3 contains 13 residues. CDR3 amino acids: CASSSGGEAEAFF. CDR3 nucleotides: TGTGCCAGCAGCTCGGGGGGGGAGGCTGAAGCTTTCTTT. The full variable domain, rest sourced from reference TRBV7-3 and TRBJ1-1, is GAGVSQTPSNKVTEKGKYVELRCDPISGHTALYWYRQSLGQGPEFLIYFQGTGAADDSGLPNDRFFAVRPEGSVSTLKIQRTERGDSAVYLCASSSGGEAEAFFGQGTRLTVV.

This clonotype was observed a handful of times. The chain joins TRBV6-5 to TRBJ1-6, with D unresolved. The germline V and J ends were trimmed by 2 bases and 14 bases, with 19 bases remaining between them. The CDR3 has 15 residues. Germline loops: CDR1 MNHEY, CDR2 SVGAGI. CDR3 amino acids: CASSYKTGGVESLHF. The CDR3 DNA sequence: TGTGCCAGCAGTTACAAAACTGGCGGGGTGGAGTCCCTCCACTTT.

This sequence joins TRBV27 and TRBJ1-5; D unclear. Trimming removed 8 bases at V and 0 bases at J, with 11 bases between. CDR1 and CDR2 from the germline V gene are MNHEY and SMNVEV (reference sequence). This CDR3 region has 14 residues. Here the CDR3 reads CASWSGYSNQPQHF. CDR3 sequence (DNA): TGTGCCAGCTGGTCGGGGTATAGCAATCAGCCCCAGCATTTT.

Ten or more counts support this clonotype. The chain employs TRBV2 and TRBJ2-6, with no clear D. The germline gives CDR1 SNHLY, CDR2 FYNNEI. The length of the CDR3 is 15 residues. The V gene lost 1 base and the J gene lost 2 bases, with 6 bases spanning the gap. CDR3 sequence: CASSEVPPGANVLTF. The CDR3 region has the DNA TGTGCCAGCAGTGAAGTGCCTCCTGGGGCCAACGTCCTGACTTTC.

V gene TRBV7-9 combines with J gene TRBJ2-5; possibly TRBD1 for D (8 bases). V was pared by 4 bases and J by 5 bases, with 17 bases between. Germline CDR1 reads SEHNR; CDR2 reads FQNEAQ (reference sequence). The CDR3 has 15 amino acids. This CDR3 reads CASSSPYRGGETQYF. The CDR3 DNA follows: TGTGCCAGCAGCTCTCCCTACAGGGGGGGCGAGACCCAGTACTTC. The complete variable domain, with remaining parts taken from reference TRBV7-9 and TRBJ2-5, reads DTGVSQNPRHKITKRGQNVTFRCDPISEHNRLYWYRQTLGQGPEFLTYFQNEAQLEKSRLLSDRFSAERPKGSFSTLEIQRTEQGDSAMYLCASSSPYRGGETQYFGPGTRLLVL.

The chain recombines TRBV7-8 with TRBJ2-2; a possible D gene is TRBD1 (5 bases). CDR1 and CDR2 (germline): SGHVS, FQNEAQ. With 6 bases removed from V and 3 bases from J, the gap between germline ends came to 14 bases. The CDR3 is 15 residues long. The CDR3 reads CASRGRLMDTGELFF. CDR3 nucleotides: TGTGCCAGCAGGGGGCGCTTAATGGACACCGGGGAGCTGTTTTTT.

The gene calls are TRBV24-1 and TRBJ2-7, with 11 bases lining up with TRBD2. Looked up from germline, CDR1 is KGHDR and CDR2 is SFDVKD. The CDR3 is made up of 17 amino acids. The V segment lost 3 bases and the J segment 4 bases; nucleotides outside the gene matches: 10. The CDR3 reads CATSDKKPGLAAYEQYF. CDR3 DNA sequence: TGTGCCACCAGTGATAAGAAGCCGGGACTAGCGGCATACGAGCAGTACTTC.

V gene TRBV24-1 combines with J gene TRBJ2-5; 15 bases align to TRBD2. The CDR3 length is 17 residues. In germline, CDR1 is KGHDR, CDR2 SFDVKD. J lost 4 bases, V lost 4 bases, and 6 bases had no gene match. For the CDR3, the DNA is TGTGCCACCAGTGACGGACTAGCGGGAGGGCCGGGAGAGACCCAGTACTTC. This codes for CATSDGLAGGPGETQYF.